These T cell receptor beta chains were read from a single sample in a study of T-cell reconstitution after alpha-beta-depleted transplantation in children. Each CDR3 protein is one row after TCRdb ran MiXCR on the PCR reads. The sample consists of hundreds of thousands of distinct CDR3 sequences, 15% to 20% of them appearing once. The specimen was PBMCs from the stem cell graft donor, collected from the stem cell graft. These receptors originate from a human donor who donated a stem cell graft to a child with acute lymphoblastic leukemia. CDR3s include the opening cysteine and the closing phenylalanine or tryptophan. D genes are given only for firm matches. Clone size is shown for a subset of rows, as once, few, many or a class of expanded clone.

j_call: TRBJ2-1
d_call: NA
clone_size: few
v_call: TRBV7-6
cdr3_nt: TGTGCCAGCAGCTCCCGCAGGGGGGACAATGAGCAGTTCTTC
cdr3_aa: CASSSRRGDNEQFF

j_call: TRBJ2-3
d_call: NA
clone_size: NA
v_call: TRBV11-2
cdr3_nt: TGTGCCAGCAGCTTTTTCTCCAGTCCCGATACGCAGTATTTT
cdr3_aa: CASSFFSSPDTQYF

j_call: TRBJ1-1
d_call: NA
clone_size: NA
v_call: TRBV4-1
cdr3_nt: TGCGCCAGCAGCCAAGATCAAATAGGTCGGCTGAACACTGAAGCTTTCTTT
cdr3_aa: CASSQDQIGRLNTEAFF

j_call: TRBJ2-1
d_call: NA
clone_size: few
v_call: TRBV12-3/TRBV12-4
cdr3_nt: TGTGCCAGCAGTTTCCGGGGCCCAGTCGATGAGCAGTTCTTC
cdr3_aa: CASSFRGPVDEQFF

j_call: TRBJ1-2
d_call: NA
clone_size: NA
v_call: TRBV5-1
cdr3_nt: TGCGCCAGCAGCTTCCTCGACAGCATCTATGGCTACACCTTC
cdr3_aa: CASSFLDSIYGYTF

j_call: TRBJ2-1
d_call: TRBD2
clone_size: NA
v_call: TRBV4-1
cdr3_nt: TGCGCCAGCAGCCAAGAGGCAGCGGGAGGGCAGGATGAGCAGTTCTTC
cdr3_aa: CASSQEAAGGQDEQFF

j_call: TRBJ1-3
d_call: NA
clone_size: NA
v_call: TRBV6-1
cdr3_nt: TGTGCCAGCAGTGCGAGGACTGGAAACACCATATATTTT
cdr3_aa: CASSARTGNTIYF

j_call: TRBJ2-1
d_call: NA
clone_size: NA
v_call: TRBV9
cdr3_nt: TGTGCCAGCAGCGGCCTCCGGGGGTATGAGCAGTTCTTC
cdr3_aa: CASSGLRGYEQFF

j_call: TRBJ2-7
d_call: NA
clone_size: NA
v_call: TRBV10-2
cdr3_nt: TGCGCCAGCAATGATTTGAGGGGTACCTACGAGCAGTACTTC
cdr3_aa: CASNDLRGTYEQYF

j_call: TRBJ1-1
d_call: TRBD1
clone_size: NA
v_call: TRBV5-1
cdr3_nt: TGCGCCAGCAGCGAAGGACAGGGGAGGACTGAAGCTTTCTTT
cdr3_aa: CASSEGQGRTEAFF

j_call: TRBJ2-7
d_call: TRBD2
clone_size: few
v_call: TRBV7-9
cdr3_nt: TGTGCCAGCAGTACTAGCGGGGGTACCTACGAGCAGTACTTC
cdr3_aa: CASSTSGGTYEQYF

j_call: TRBJ1-2
d_call: TRBD1
clone_size: many
v_call: TRBV5-1
cdr3_nt: TGCGCCAGCAGCGGGACAGTGAGCTATGGCTACACCTTC
cdr3_aa: CASSGTVSYGYTF

j_call: TRBJ2-3
d_call: NA
clone_size: NA
v_call: TRBV29-1
cdr3_nt: TGCAGCGTTGGAGGTGGTTGGCAGGGGAAGGCGGATACGCAGTATTTT
cdr3_aa: CSVGGGWQGKADTQYF

j_call: TRBJ2-7
d_call: NA
clone_size: few
v_call: TRBV18
cdr3_nt: TGTGCCAGCTCAGAAAACTCAGGACAAGGCCCCTACGAGCAGTACTTC
cdr3_aa: CASSENSGQGPYEQYF

j_call: TRBJ1-1
d_call: NA
clone_size: NA
v_call: TRBV12-3/TRBV12-4
cdr3_nt: TGTGCCAGCAGACGGACACTCTCTGAAGCTTTCTTT
cdr3_aa: CASRRTLSEAFF

j_call: TRBJ2-7
d_call: NA
clone_size: NA
v_call: TRBV19
cdr3_nt: TGTGCCAGTAGTATAGACACTCCCTACGAGCAGTACTTC
cdr3_aa: CASSIDTPYEQYF

j_call: TRBJ2-5
d_call: TRBD2
clone_size: NA
v_call: TRBV5-1
cdr3_nt: TGCGCCAGCAGCTTCTTACCCCAGCGGGGCCAAGAGACCCAGTACTTC
cdr3_aa: CASSFLPQRGQETQYF

j_call: TRBJ2-6
d_call: NA
clone_size: few
v_call: TRBV18
cdr3_nt: TGTGCCAGCTCACCAAGCAGCTCTGGGGCCAACGTCCTGACTTTC
cdr3_aa: CASSPSSSGANVLTF

j_call: TRBJ2-7
d_call: NA
clone_size: few
v_call: TRBV5-1
cdr3_nt: TGCGCCAGCAGCTTGCCGGAAACCTACGAGCAGTACTTC
cdr3_aa: CASSLPETYEQYF

j_call: TRBJ2-2
d_call: NA
clone_size: few
v_call: TRBV5-1
cdr3_nt: TGCGCCAGCGCCCCCCAGAGAGGGACCACCGGGGAGCTGTTTTTT
cdr3_aa: CASAPQRGTTGELFF

j_call: TRBJ2-3
d_call: NA
clone_size: NA
v_call: TRBV7-9
cdr3_nt: TGTGCCAGCAGCTTAGGACAGTCGGATACGCAGTATTTT
cdr3_aa: CASSLGQSDTQYF

j_call: TRBJ2-1
d_call: TRBD2
clone_size: few
v_call: TRBV5-1
cdr3_nt: TGCGCCAGCAGCTTTCCTCCGAGACTAGCGTGGAATGAGCAGTTCTTC
cdr3_aa: CASSFPPRLAWNEQFF

j_call: TRBJ2-1
d_call: NA
clone_size: once
v_call: TRBV2
cdr3_nt: TGTGCCAGCAGTGATAGGGCTAGCAGGAGCTCCTACAATGAGCAGTTCTTC
cdr3_aa: CASSDRASRSSYNEQFF

j_call: TRBJ1-5
d_call: NA
clone_size: NA
v_call: TRBV12-3/TRBV12-4
cdr3_nt: TGTGCCAGCAGTTTCCCACAGCCCAATCAGCCCCAGCATTTT
cdr3_aa: CASSFPQPNQPQHF

j_call: TRBJ2-1
d_call: NA
clone_size: NA
v_call: TRBV24-1
cdr3_nt: TGTGCCACCAGTGATTTGGGGAGGCCGAGCTCCTACAATGAGCAGTTCTTC
cdr3_aa: CATSDLGRPSSYNEQFF

j_call: TRBJ2-1
d_call: NA
clone_size: NA
v_call: TRBV29-1
cdr3_nt: TGCAGCGTTTCGAGACTAGGAGAGCAGTTCTTC
cdr3_aa: CSVSRLGEQFF

j_call: TRBJ2-1
d_call: NA
clone_size: few
v_call: TRBV29-1
cdr3_nt: TGCAGCGTCCCCGACGCTGCTCCCGATGAGCAGTTCTTC
cdr3_aa: CSVPDAAPDEQFF

j_call: TRBJ1-2
d_call: NA
clone_size: few
v_call: TRBV5-1
cdr3_nt: TGCGCCAGCAGCTTGGATGCGGGGATCGATGGCTACACCTTC
cdr3_aa: CASSLDAGIDGYTF

j_call: TRBJ2-1
d_call: NA
clone_size: NA
v_call: TRBV24-1
cdr3_nt: TGTGCCACCAGTGATTTGAGGGCGGGCCGCAGGCAGTTCTTC
cdr3_aa: CATSDLRAGRRQFF

j_call: TRBJ1-2
d_call: NA
clone_size: NA
v_call: TRBV21-1
cdr3_nt: TGTGCCAGCGGGGGGGGGCCTCTCGGCTACACCTTC
cdr3_aa: CASGGGPLGYTF

j_call: TRBJ2-1
d_call: TRBD2
clone_size: NA
v_call: TRBV4-2
cdr3_nt: TGTGCCAGCGATAGCGGAGACGGCGGGAGAAGGAATGAGCAGTTCTTC
cdr3_aa: CASDSGDGGRRNEQFF

j_call: TRBJ2-1
d_call: NA
clone_size: few
v_call: TRBV7-3
cdr3_nt: TGTGCCAGCAGCTTACTTGGAGGGCCTGGAAATGAGCAGTTCTTC
cdr3_aa: CASSLLGGPGNEQFF

j_call: TRBJ2-3
d_call: NA
clone_size: NA
v_call: TRBV20-1
cdr3_nt: TGCAGTGCCCCCCGCCTTGCGGGCGAGTATACGCAGTATTTT
cdr3_aa: CSAPRLAGEYTQYF

j_call: TRBJ1-1
d_call: NA
clone_size: NA
v_call: TRBV7-6
cdr3_nt: TGTGCCAGCAGCTTAGCTCTTGCAGGGAGGAGTACTGAAGCTTTCTTT
cdr3_aa: CASSLALAGRSTEAFF

j_call: TRBJ2-7
d_call: TRBD1
clone_size: NA
v_call: TRBV5-1
cdr3_nt: TGCGCCAGCACGCCCGGGACAGGGGGCTACGAGCAGTACTTC
cdr3_aa: CASTPGTGGYEQYF